The clone carrying this T cell receptor beta chain has just one count. The antigen remains unidentified. CDR1 and CDR2 (germline): LGHDT, YNNKEL (reference sequence). The CDR3 extends over 15 amino acids. V dropped 3 bases and J dropped 5 bases, with 13 bases sitting between them. Clones were sequenced by immunoSEQ multiplex PCR, and TCRdb holds only the in-frame ones, with some missing. Of some 90,000 clones detected, 70% to 90% appear once; the ten largest clones hold approximately 1.6%. This entry belongs to a study of T cell responses to AZD1222 COVID-19 vaccine. Points from the study as a whole: Once two AZD1222 doses were given, Spike-specific TCR breadth and depth went up.

This TCR came from an adult in good health. The V call is TRBV3-1 (or the pseudogene TRBV3-2), the J call TRBJ1-4; maybe TRBD1 (5 bases). Sequences were derived from peripheral blood, sampled on day 0 of AZD1222 vaccination. The CDR3 region has the DNA TGTGCCAGCAGCCAGTTGGTACAGGTAAATGAAAAACTGTTTTTT. As protein: CASSQLVQVNEKLFF.